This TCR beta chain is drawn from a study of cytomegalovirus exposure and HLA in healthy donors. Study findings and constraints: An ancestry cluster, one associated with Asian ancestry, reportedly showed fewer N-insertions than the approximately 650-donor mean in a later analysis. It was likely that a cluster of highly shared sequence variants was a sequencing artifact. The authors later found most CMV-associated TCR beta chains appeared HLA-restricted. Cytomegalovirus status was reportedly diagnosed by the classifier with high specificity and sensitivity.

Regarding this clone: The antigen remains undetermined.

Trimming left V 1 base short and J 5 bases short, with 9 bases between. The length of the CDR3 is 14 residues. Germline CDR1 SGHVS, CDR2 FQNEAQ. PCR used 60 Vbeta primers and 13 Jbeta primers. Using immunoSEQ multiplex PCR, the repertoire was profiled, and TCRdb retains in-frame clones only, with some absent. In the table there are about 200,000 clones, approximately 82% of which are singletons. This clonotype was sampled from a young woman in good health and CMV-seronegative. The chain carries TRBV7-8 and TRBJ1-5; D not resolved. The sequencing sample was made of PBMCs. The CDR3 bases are TGTGCCAGCAGCTTAGGAGGTCGGGATCAGCCCCAGCATTTT. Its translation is CASSLGGRDQPQHF.